This record looks at one TCR beta chain sequence and its context. Other nucleotide sequences in the sample specify the same CDR3. During active infection, Seattle patients enrolled and were then monitored through disease. The data were obtained in a study of blood T cell repertoires in COVID-19. Study context: Samples of COVID-19 (acute and convalescent) were obtained from the United States, Italy and Spain. Nucleic acid was either cDNA or gDNA, and it came from T cells, B-cell-depleted T cells, or PBMCs.

Authors' data handling: From reference gene primer amplification, estimates of nucleated cell counts were derived. Repertoires were generated with immunoSEQ multiplex PCR, while TCRdb's copy carries only in-frame clones and drops some. V, J and clone size were drawn from that table, and D and trimming were deduced from the DNA. Here the sample spans about 410,000 clones, approximately 91% being singletons. Germline CDR1 and CDR2: KGHSH and LQKENI. The CDR3 is made up of 15 amino acids. Trimming removed 3 bases from V and 1 base from J, with 12 bases in between. The sequencing sample was made of peripheral blood. V gene TRBV18 combines with J gene TRBJ1-1; D is possibly TRBD1 (5 bases). The receptor comes from a woman aged 40 to 50 with COVID-19, enrolled during active disease. The CDR3 nucleotides are TGTGCCAGCTCACCTACACGGGGGAGGAACACTGAAGCTTTCTTT. It specifies CASSPTRGRNTEAFF.